Listed here are 26 T cell receptor beta chains from one sample, sequenced in a study of tumor-infiltrating lymphocytes in localized non-small cell lung cancer. TCRdb keeps only in-frame clones here, not all; method: immunoSEQ multiplex PCR. The table lists fewer than 25,000 clones, around 67% of them singletons, with 5.5% to 7.5% in the top ten. Sequencing input: lung tumor tissue. The receptors come from a human donor with non-small cell lung cancer.

This rearrangement joins TRBV7-2 to TRBJ2-4; D tentatively fits TRBD1 or TRBD2 (6 bases each). The CDR3 runs to 15 residues. The germline V and J ends were trimmed by 5 bases and 0 bases, with 11 bases remaining between them. CDR1 and CDR2 from the germline V gene are SGHTA and FQGNSA. The chain's CDR3 is CASSLEGVAKNIQYF. Written as DNA, the CDR3 is TGTGCCAGCAGCCTGGAGGGGGTAGCCAAAAACATTCAGTACTTC.

This clone was counted between two and nine times. The chain employs TRBV5-6 and TRBJ1-5; D is possibly TRBD1 (5 bases). Germline assignment: CDR1 SGHDT and CDR2 YYEEEE. V lost 2 bases, J lost 6 bases, and 9 bases lay in between. The CDR3 spans 13 residues. The CDR3, as DNA: TGTGCCAGCAGCTTTTGGGGGTTTCAGCCCCAGCATTTT. It specifies CASSFWGFQPQHF.

The chain couples TRBV7-6 to TRBJ2-3; TRBD1 is a possible D gene (6 bases). The CDR3 spans 16 residues. The V gene's germline CDR1 is SGHVS and CDR2 FNYEAQ. Trimming shortened V by 2 bases and J by 1 base, and 13 bases separated the two germline ends. The CDR3, as DNA: TGTGCCAGCAGCTTACGGGCCACAGGGCGCACAGATACGCAGTATTTT. It translates to CASSLRATGRTDTQYF.

This clone was observed a handful of times. V gene TRBV4-3 combines with J gene TRBJ2-7; D ambiguous. The V end lost 0 bases, the J end lost 1 base, and 7 bases lay between the germline ends. From germline, CDR1 is LGHNA and CDR2 YSLEER. The CDR3 is 14 residues long. The CDR3 sequence is CASSQDPDSYEQYF. The CDR3 nucleotides are TGCGCCAGCAGCCAAGACCCAGATTCCTACGAGCAGTACTTC.

The CDR3 bases are TGTGCCAGCAGCTCCGGACAGCTCTCCTACGAGCAGTACTTC. It is translated as CASSSGQLSYEQYF. The chain is built from TRBV7-9 and TRBJ2-7, with a weak D call TRBD1 (6 bases). This CDR3 is built from 14 residues. V was trimmed by 4 bases and J by 0 bases, leaving 10 bases between them. In germline, CDR1 is SEHNR, CDR2 FQNEAQ (reference sequence).

The J gene is TRBJ1-2, the V gene TRBV7-2, with a possible D match to TRBD1 (5 bases). The germline V gene encodes CDR1 SGHTA and CDR2 FQGNSA. The V end was cut by 5 bases, the J end by 6 bases, with 16 bases between. The CDR3 is made up of 14 amino acids. Here the CDR3 DNA reads TGTGCCAGCAGCCGATCTGAGGGACGGGATGGCTACACCTTC. Protein product: CASSRSEGRDGYTF.

The CDR3 DNA reads TGTGCCACCAGCAGTAGCAGGGGGCTATCCTACAATGAGCAGTTCTTC. Amino acid sequence: CATSSSRGLSYNEQFF. The genes are TRBV15 and TRBJ2-1, with 8 bases that match TRBD1. Per the germline V gene, CDR1 is LNHNV and CDR2 is YYDKDF (reference sequence). There are 16 residues in the CDR3. J was trimmed by 1 base and V by 3 bases; bases with no gene match: 5.

In this sample, this clone turned up once. This chain joins TRBV19 and TRBJ2-2, with D tentatively TRBD1 (6 bases). V lost 8 bases, J lost 4 bases, and 17 bases lay in between. CDR1 is LNHDA, CDR2 SQIVND, per germline (reference sequence). The CDR3 sequence is 15 residues long. The CDR3 DNA is TGTGCCAGTGGGCCCGGTGACAGGTTCACCGGGGAGCTGTTTTTT. As protein: CASGPGDRFTGELFF.

The chain combines TRBV7-3 with TRBJ2-2; perhaps TRBD2 as D (5 bases). Trimming stripped 5 bases from V and 5 bases from J, with 21 bases between. The CDR3 sequence is 17 residues long. Germline CDR1 is SGHTA and CDR2 is FQGTGA. The CDR3 here is CASSPTAGGFGTGELFF. CDR3 sequence (DNA): TGTGCCAGCAGCCCCACGGCGGGTGGCTTCGGGACCGGGGAGCTGTTTTTT. Combining the CDR3 with reference TRBV7-3 and TRBJ2-2 gives the whole variable domain GAGVSQTPSNKVTEKGKYVELRCDPISGHTALYWYRQSLGQGPEFLIYFQGTGAADDSGLPNDRFFAVRPEGSVSTLKIQRTERGDSAVYLCASSPTAGGFGTGELFFGEGSRLTVL.

The chain couples TRBV27 to TRBJ2-2, with a weak D call TRBD1 (6 bases). Germline V gene lookup returns CDR1 MNHEY and CDR2 SMNVEV (reference sequence). CDR3 length equals 13 residues. The ends were cut back, 6 bases at V and 9 bases at J, with 14 bases in the middle. This chain's CDR3 is CASRTAGERELFF. The DNA of the CDR3 is TGTGCCAGCAGAACTGCAGGGGAGCGGGAGCTGTTTTTT.

The gene calls are TRBV19 and TRBJ1-1; 8 positions agree with TRBD1. Germline assignment: CDR1 LNHDA and CDR2 SQIVND (reference sequence). CDR3 length: 13 amino acids. Trimming at V came to 8 bases and at J to 4 bases, leaving 6 bases not matched to a gene. In nucleotides, the CDR3 is TGTGCCAGTTCCAGGGGGCGCCGCACTGAAGCTTTCTTT. Encoded protein: CASSRGRRTEAFF.

This chain uses TRBV18 with TRBJ1-2, with D possibly matching TRBD1 (5 bases). CDR1 KGHSH and CDR2 LQKENI come from the germline V gene. The CDR3 runs 14 residues. The V and J ends lost 3 bases and 2 bases respectively, with 10 bases between them. The CDR3 reads CASSPGRDNYGYTF. The CDR3 coding sequence is TGTGCCAGCTCACCTGGCAGGGACAACTATGGCTACACCTTC.

This clone is medium-sized (0.01 to 0.1%). The chain combines TRBV19 with TRBJ1-5; possibly TRBD1 for D (6 bases). Germline V lookup: CDR1 LNHDA, CDR2 SQIVND (reference sequence). V was trimmed by 8 bases and J by 4 bases, leaving 12 bases between them. This CDR3 contains 13 residues. The DNA of the CDR3 is TGTGCCAGTGCCTATACAGGGAATCAGCCCCAGCATTTT. Encoded protein: CASAYTGNQPQHF. The full variable domain, rest sourced from reference TRBV19 and TRBJ1-5, is DGGITQSPKYLFRKEGQNVTLSCEQNLNHDAMYWYRQDPGQGLRLIYYSQIVNDFQKGDIAEGYSVSREKKESFPLTVTSAQKNPTAFYLCASAYTGNQPQHFGDGTRLSIL.

The rearrangement links TRBV29-1 to TRBJ2-1; 7 nucleotides line up with TRBD1. The CDR3 runs to 14 residues. Trimming cost V 5 bases and J 0 bases; bases outside gene matches: 4. CDR1 and CDR2 (germline): SQVTM, ANQGSEA. The CDR3 loop reads CSVRDRNSYNEQFF. CDR3 DNA sequence: TGCAGCGTTCGGGACAGAAACTCCTACAATGAGCAGTTCTTC.

This chain links TRBV4-3 with TRBJ2-1; 11 nucleotides line up with TRBD2. With V trimmed by 1 base and J by 7 bases, 9 bases remained unmatched. The CDR3 contains 17 residues. Germline lookup yields CDR1 LGHNA and CDR2 YSLEER. CDR3 amino acids: CASSQASVASGGNEQFF. The CDR3 DNA reads as TGCGCCAGCAGCCAAGCATCTGTGGCTAGCGGGGGGAATGAGCAGTTCTTC.

V is TRBV15 and J is TRBJ1-1; tentative D call: TRBD1 (5 bases). Germline CDR1 and CDR2: LNHNV and YYDKDF (reference sequence). The CDR3 covers 15 residues. Trimming pared 3 bases from V and 6 bases from J, leaving 17 bases between. Written as DNA, the CDR3 is TGTGCCACCAGCAGTTACCCAGGGTGGAGAGCTGAAGCTTTCTTT. Its translation is CATSSYPGWRAEAFF.

This clone has a single count. The chain couples TRBV6-1 to TRBJ2-3, with TRBD2 as a possible D gene (5 bases). V was trimmed by 4 bases and J by 5 bases, leaving 19 bases between them. Germline V gives CDR1 MNHNS, CDR2 SASEGT. The CDR3 sequence is 16 residues long. Written as DNA, the CDR3 is TGTGCCAGCAGTGCTCCCTTCGCCGGGATCTTAGATACGCAGTATTTT. Residues: CASSAPFAGILDTQYF.

This chain links TRBV12-5 with TRBJ2-1, with TRBD2 identical over 16 bases. The CDR3 is 19 residues long. J gave up 3 bases and V 5 bases, and 10 bases lay outside the gene matches. Germline assignment: CDR1 LGHNT and CDR2 FRNRAP. CDR3 in amino acids: CASGEPGLAGGLDYNEQFF. The CDR3 nucleotides are TGTGCTAGTGGTGAACCGGGACTAGCGGGGGGGCTTGACTACAATGAGCAGTTCTTC.

V usage is TRBV5-5 and J usage is TRBJ1-1, with D perhaps TRBD1 (5 bases). CDR3 size: 14 residues. V was trimmed by 1 base and J by 2 bases, leaving 9 bases between them. Germline CDR1 is SGHKS and CDR2 is YYEKEE (reference sequence). CDR3 loop: CASSLSTGNTEAFF. The CDR3 DNA follows: TGTGCCAGCAGCTTGAGTACAGGCAACACTGAAGCTTTCTTT.

This rearrangement joins TRBV30 to TRBJ2-4; unclear D gene. V gave up 3 bases and J gave up 7 bases, with 10 bases separating them. CDR1 and CDR2 (germline): GTSNPN, SVGIG (reference sequence). The CDR3 is made up of 12 amino acids. DNA of the CDR3: TGTGCCTGGAGCCATGGACGGAACATTCAGTACTTC. It specifies CAWSHGRNIQYF. Looking up the rest from reference TRBV30 and TRBJ2-4 gives the full variable domain: SQTIHQWPATLVQPVGSPLSLECTVEGTSNPNLYWYRQAAGRGLQLLFYSVGIGQISSEVPQNLSASRPQDRQFILSSKKLLLSDSGFYLCAWSHGRNIQYFGAGTRLSVL.

The rearrangement links TRBV18 to TRBJ2-2; TRBD2 agrees at 9 bases. The CDR3 runs to 18 residues. Germline V lookup: CDR1 KGHSH, CDR2 LQKENI. V gave up 3 bases and J gave up 0 bases; unmatched junction bases: 8. The CDR3 region is CASSPYSSGGPNTGELFF. In nucleotides, the CDR3 is TGTGCCAGCTCACCTTATTCCAGCGGGGGGCCGAACACCGGGGAGCTGTTTTTT.

The rearrangement uses TRBV10-2 and TRBJ1-5; weak D call: TRBD1 (6 bases). Germline CDR1 reads WSHSY; CDR2 reads SAAADI. The length of the CDR3 is 14 residues. Trimming left V 3 bases short and J 6 bases short, with 12 bases between. CDR3 residues: CASSEGGQGQPQHF. CDR3 sequence (DNA): TGCGCCAGCAGTGAAGGGGGGCAGGGTCAGCCCCAGCATTTT.

The chain joins TRBV7-2 to TRBJ2-7; TRBD1 aligns across 9 bases. CDR1 is SGHTA and CDR2 is FQGNSA in the germline V gene. V lost 7 bases, J lost 5 bases, and 12 bases stayed unmatched. This CDR3 spans 15 amino acids. CDR3 bases: TGTGCCAGCACCCACCCGGGACAGGGTATCGACGAGCAGTACTTC. It translates to CASTHPGQGIDEQYF.

The V gene is TRBV7-9, the J gene TRBJ1-6, with TRBD1 identical over 8 bases. J was trimmed by 4 bases and V by 1 base; bases with no gene match: 0. Germline CDR1 reads SEHNR; CDR2 reads FQNEAQ (reference sequence). The CDR3 consists of 15 residues. The CDR3 sequence: CASSLGQGYNSPLHF. The CDR3 nucleotides read TGTGCCAGCAGCTTAGGACAGGGGTATAATTCACCCCTCCACTTT.

V and J are TRBV5-5 and TRBJ2-2, with TRBD1 matching over 7 bases. This CDR3 region has 15 residues. After removal of 4 bases from V and 0 bases from J, the junction contained 3 bases not matched to a gene. Germline assignment: CDR1 SGHKS and CDR2 YYEKEE (reference sequence). The CDR3 nucleotides read TGTGCCAGCAGCCCCCAGGGGGCGAACACCGGGGAGCTGTTTTTT. Translation: CASSPQGANTGELFF.

This clone is labeled medium-sized. This chain connects TRBV5-1 to TRBJ1-3; a weak D match, TRBD1 (5 bases). The V end lost 4 bases, the J end lost 3 bases, and 14 bases lay between the germline ends. The V gene's germline CDR1 is SGHRS and CDR2 YFSETQ. The CDR3 covers 15 residues. The CDR3 coding sequence is TGCGCCAGCAGCCCGGACATGGCGAATGGAAACACCATATATTTT. Protein product: CASSPDMANGNTIYF. The whole variable domain, remainder taken from reference TRBV5-1 and TRBJ1-3, is KAGVTQTPRYLIKTRGQQVTLSCSPISGHRSVSWYQQTPGQGLQFLFEYFSETQRNKGNFPGRFSGRQFSNSRSEMNVSTLELGDSALYLCASSPDMANGNTIYFGEGSWLTVV.